This entry lists 9 T cell receptor beta chains sequenced from one sample in a study of T cell clonality in common variable immunodeficiency. Clones were sequenced by immunoSEQ multiplex PCR, and TCRdb holds only the in-frame ones, with some missing. The repertoire shows about 32,000 clones, none seen only once; the top ten take around a tenth. Sequencing was performed on peripheral blood mononuclear cells. Receptor source: a person between 18 and 75 years old in good health.

Ten or more counts support this clone. The read is 3 residues too short to cover the CDR3 end, so that end is filled in from the germline J gene. The V gene is TRBV29-1, the J gene TRBJ1-3, with D tentatively TRBD1 (5 bases). Trimming removed 8 bases at V and 8 bases at J, with 16 bases between. The CDR3 sequence is 12 residues long. The germline CDR1 and CDR2 sequences are SQVTM and ANQGSEA. The part of the CDR3 DNA that was read is TGCAGCCTATCGGACACGCATGACACC. Protein sequence: CSLSDTHDT. The full CDR3 protein is CSLSDTHDTIYF.

On this clone itself: The missing CDR3 end, 3 residues past where the read stops, is filled in from the germline J gene. The V call is TRBV7-9, the J call TRBJ1-1, with unresolved D. The germline V gene has CDR1 SEHNR and CDR2 FQNEAQ (reference sequence). CDR3 length equals 14 residues. The sequenced CDR3 bases are TGTGCCAGCAGTTCACTCGCTAGCGGGAGACCA. Translation gives CASSSLASGRP. The whole CDR3 region reads CASSSLASGRPAFF. The full variable domain, in which reference TRBV7-9 and TRBJ1-1 provide the parts outside the CDR3, is DTGVSQNPRHKITKRGQNVTFRCDPISEHNRLYWYRQTLGQGPEFLTYFQNEAQLEKSRLLSDRFSAERPKGSFSTLEIQRTEQGDSAMYLCASSSLASGRPAFFGQGTRLTVV.

This clone was observed a few times. This likely reflects a read error, since a far larger clone is one base away. The read halts 3 residues ahead of the CDR3 end, with the missing end drawn from the germline J gene. This chain links TRBV7-3 with TRBJ2-3, with D tentatively TRBD2 (5 bases). The CDR3 consists of 17 residues. Germline V CDR1 and CDR2: SGHTA, FQGTGA. Deletions cut 7 bases from V and 2 bases from J, with 22 bases between. The CDR3 loop is CASTFMSSEDSTDTQYF. The DNA read from the CDR3 is TGTGCCAGCACCTTCATGTCGAGCGAGGACTCCACAGATACG.

This clone was detected ten times or more. The CDR3 end lies 3 residues beyond the end of the read and is filled in from the germline J gene. V and J are TRBV30 and TRBJ1-6, with D tentatively TRBD1 (5 bases). The germline V gene encodes CDR1 GTSNPN and CDR2 SVGIG (reference sequence). Trimming removed 5 bases from V and 9 bases from J, with 17 bases in between. The CDR3 length is 14 residues. The CDR3 bases that were read are TGTGCCTGGGAACGGGACTCCTCGGGTTCACCC. It specifies CAWERDSSGSP. The entire CDR3 protein reads CAWERDSSGSPLHF.

This clone was seen repeatedly, ten times or more. The read falls 3 residues short of the CDR3 end, and the missing part is taken from the germline J gene. V usage is TRBV20-1 and J usage is TRBJ1-3, with D possibly being TRBD1 (5 bases). This CDR3 region has 15 residues. Deletions cut 8 bases from V and 2 bases from J, with 19 bases between. Germline V gives CDR1 DFQATT, CDR2 SNEGSKA (reference sequence). The CDR3 DNA, read in part, is TGCAGTTGCAGGACACTCGGCCCGGCTGGAAACACC. Translation: CSCRTLGPAGNT. The entire CDR3 is CSCRTLGPAGNTIYF.

In this sample, this clone turned up a few times. The read stops 3 residues short of the end of the CDR3; the missing end is completed from the germline J gene. This chain links TRBV2 with TRBJ1-2, with 9 bases fitting TRBD1. With 6 bases clipped from V and 5 bases from J, the junction kept 7 bases outside the gene matches. The germline V gene encodes CDR1 SNHLY and CDR2 FYNNEI. The CDR3 loop spans 14 amino acids. The CDR3 here is CASRPGTGTYGYTF. Incomplete CDR3 DNA: TGTGCCAGCAGACCCGGGACAGGGACGTATGGC.

In this sample, this clone turned up many times. The read finishes 3 residues shy of the CDR3 end, and the germline J gene is used to complete it. The chain combines TRBV20-1 with TRBJ2-4; the match to TRBD2 covers 9 bases. Germline V gives CDR1 DFQATT, CDR2 SNEGSKA (reference sequence). There are 12 residues in the CDR3. The covered CDR3 bases are TGCAGTGCTAGCGGACCGGGACTAGCT. This sequence encodes CSASGPGLA. The full CDR3 protein is CSASGPGLAQYF.

This clone was observed many times. The CDR3 is cut off 3 residues early in the read; its end comes from the germline J gene. The chain recombines TRBV13 with TRBJ1-4, with 9 bases lining up with TRBD1. V was clipped by 4 bases and J by 8 bases; unmatched bases: 5. This CDR3 is 14 amino acids long. Germline CDR1 is PRHDT and CDR2 is FYEKMQ (reference sequence). The CDR3 spells CASSSDRGGEKLFF. The DNA read from the CDR3 is TGTGCCAGCAGCTCAGACAGGGGGGGAGAAAAA.

This clone showed up many times. The CDR3 goes on 3 residues after the read ends, and that part is filled in from the germline J gene. The V gene is TRBV30, the J gene TRBJ2-5; 10 bases align to TRBD1. Looked up from germline, CDR1 is GTSNPN and CDR2 is SVGIG (reference sequence). V shed 3 bases and J 5 bases; nucleotides not matched to a gene: 3. This CDR3 is built from 13 residues. The CDR3 DNA, read in part, is TGTGCCTGGAGGACAGGGGGCAGGGAGACC. Translated: CAWRTGGRET. The complete CDR3 protein is CAWRTGGRETQYF.